This entry lists 26 T cell receptor beta chains sequenced from one sample in a study of cytomegalovirus exposure and HLA in healthy donors. The protocol was immunoSEQ multiplex PCR, while the TCRdb copy is restricted to in-frame clones and leaves out a portion. The table shows about 160,000 clones, with just under 90% occurring only once. The sequencing input was PBMCs. The receptors stem from a woman between 18 and 30 years old in good health and CMV-seropositive.

This clone was seen only once. The chain combines TRBV5-6 with TRBJ1-4; 10 nucleotides agree with TRBD1. Germline trimming cut 4 bases from V and 6 bases from J; bases unmatched to any gene: 3. The CDR3 runs to 14 residues. Germline V gene sequence: CDR1 SGHDT, CDR2 YYEEEE. The CDR3 here is CASSPGTGDEKLFF. CDR3 nucleotide sequence: TGTGCCAGCAGCCCTGGGACAGGGGATGAAAAACTGTTTTTT.

This chain joins TRBV27 and TRBJ1-1; 7 bases align to TRBD1. Trimming took 2 bases from V and 4 from J; bases not matched to a gene: 4. Germline CDR1 is MNHEY and CDR2 is SMNVEV (reference sequence). The CDR3 has 14 amino acids. The chain's CDR3 is CASSLRGLSTEAFF. CDR3 nucleotide sequence: TGTGCCAGCAGTTTAAGGGGGCTTAGCACTGAAGCTTTCTTT.

This chain links TRBV2 with TRBJ2-3; 10 nucleotides align to TRBD1. Germline V gene sequence: CDR1 SNHLY, CDR2 FYNNEI. There are 14 residues in the CDR3. The trim removed 4 bases at V and 4 bases at J, leaving 2 bases unmatched. CDR3 DNA sequence: TGTGCCAGCAGTGGGACAGGGGGAGCAGATACGCAGTATTTT. Encoded protein: CASSGTGGADTQYF.

The rearrangement uses TRBV7-3 and TRBJ2-5; 8 bases are a match to TRBD1. J was trimmed by 1 base and V by 5 bases; bases with no gene match: 3. Germline V CDR1 and CDR2: SGHTA, FQGTGA. The CDR3 has 14 residues. The CDR3 loop reads CASSRTGPQETQYF. As DNA, the CDR3 is TGTGCCAGCAGCCGGACAGGGCCCCAAGAGACCCAGTACTTC.

This chain connects TRBV10-3 to TRBJ2-7, with D perhaps TRBD1 (6 bases). V was trimmed by 6 bases and J by 2 bases, leaving 14 bases between them. Germline V gives CDR1 ENHRY, CDR2 SYGVKD. The CDR3 sequence is 14 residues long. The DNA of the CDR3 is TGTGCCATCAGCCATCCGGGACAAACCTACGAGCAGTACTTC. It specifies CAISHPGQTYEQYF.

The chain couples TRBV28 to TRBJ2-3, with 7 nucleotides matching TRBD2. Per germline, CDR1 MDHEN and CDR2 SYDVKM. V was clipped by 6 bases and J by 0 bases; unmatched bases: 9. The CDR3 has 16 amino acids. The CDR3 loop is CASRPTSASSTDTQYF. CDR3 sequence (DNA): TGTGCCAGCAGACCTACTAGCGCGAGTAGCACAGATACGCAGTATTTT.

The rearrangement joins TRBV7-9 to TRBJ2-4, with D perhaps TRBD1 (5 bases). Germline values: CDR1 SEHNR, CDR2 FQNEAQ (reference sequence). The CDR3 runs 11 residues. Trimming took off 3 bases at V and 9 bases at J, with 6 bases between the two ends. DNA of the CDR3: TGTGCCAGCAGCTTTAGGGGCATTCAGTACTTC. It encodes CASSFRGIQYF.

CDR3 sequence: CASSDGGRPEAFF. Written as DNA, the CDR3 is TGTGCCAGCAGTGATGGCGGGAGGCCTGAAGCTTTCTTT. This chain links TRBV6-1 with TRBJ1-1; D is ambiguous. The CDR3 covers 13 residues. V was clipped by 3 bases and J by 6 bases, with 11 bases between them. Germline V gene lookup returns CDR1 MNHNS and CDR2 SASEGT.

This rearrangement joins TRBV7-2 to TRBJ1-2; TRBD1 matches at 7 bases. This CDR3 has 13 amino acids. The germline V gene encodes CDR1 SGHTA and CDR2 FQGNSA. V gave up 4 bases and J gave up 3 bases; unmatched junction bases: 2. CDR3 region: CASSSGQHYGYTF. The DNA for the CDR3 is TGTGCCAGCAGCTCGGGACAGCACTATGGCTACACCTTC.

This chain uses TRBV10-1 with TRBJ2-7; 7 bases fit TRBD2. Germline CDR1 and CDR2: WNHNN and SYGVQD (reference sequence). Unmatched junction bases numbered 6, after V lost 2 bases and J lost 5 bases. The length of the CDR3 is 14 residues. Written as DNA, the CDR3 is TGCGCCAGCAGTGAGGCGGGAGAGTTCAACGAGCAGTACTTC. It specifies CASSEAGEFNEQYF.

This rearrangement joins TRBV4-3 to TRBJ2-2; TRBD2 aligns across 7 bases. The CDR3 contains 18 residues. Trimming at V came to 0 bases and at J to 4 bases, leaving 11 bases not matched to a gene. The germline gives CDR1 LGHNA, CDR2 YSLEER. The CDR3 DNA reads as TGCGCCAGCAGCCAAGACGGCGGGGTTTGGGAGGGCACCGGGGAGCTGTTTTTT. Encoded protein: CASSQDGGVWEGTGELFF.

The chain is built from TRBV2 and TRBJ2-3, with TRBD2 as a possible D gene (6 bases). CDR3 length: 13 residues. Trimming took 7 bases from V and 6 from J, leaving 14 bases between them. CDR1 and CDR2 (germline): SNHLY, FYNNEI. CDR3 sequence: CASKDLAWDTQYF. CDR3 DNA: TGTGCCAGCAAGGATCTAGCGTGGGATACGCAGTATTTT.

This chain uses TRBV28 with TRBJ2-2, with D unresolved. Trimming left V 8 bases short and J 5 bases short, with 9 bases between. This CDR3 contains 12 residues. Germline CDR1 MDHEN, CDR2 SYDVKM. Here the CDR3 reads CASRSLTGELFF. CDR3 coding DNA: TGTGCCAGCCGTAGCCTTACCGGGGAGCTGTTTTTT.

The chain uses TRBV11-2 and TRBJ2-5; TRBD2 aligns across 7 bases. CDR3 length equals 14 residues. After removal of 2 bases from V and 4 bases from J, the junction contained 4 bases not matched to a gene. CDR1 is SGHAT, CDR2 FQNNGV, per germline. The CDR3 here is CASSLSGVRETQYF. In DNA form, the CDR3 reads TGTGCCAGCAGCTTAAGCGGGGTCAGAGAGACCCAGTACTTC.

This rearrangement joins TRBV5-6 to TRBJ2-3; D perhaps matches TRBD1 (5 bases). The CDR3 spans 16 residues. V lost 4 bases, J lost 2 bases, and 17 bases lay in between. Per the germline V gene, CDR1 is SGHDT and CDR2 is YYEEEE. As DNA, the CDR3 is TGTGCCAGCAGCCTTCGAACAGGCTCCATCACAGATACGCAGTATTTT. It codes for CASSLRTGSITDTQYF.

The V gene is TRBV28, the J gene TRBJ2-1; TRBD1 aligns across 8 bases. V lost 6 bases and J lost 0; bases outside the gene matches: 7. The CDR3 loop spans 16 amino acids. Germline assignment: CDR1 MDHEN and CDR2 SYDVKM. In nucleotides, the CDR3 is TGTGCCAGCAGGCCCCGGACAGGGTACTCCTACAATGAGCAGTTCTTC. Encoded protein: CASRPRTGYSYNEQFF.

This clone was seen a handful of times. The chain combines TRBV7-9 with TRBJ1-2; D is perhaps TRBD1 (6 bases). Per the germline V gene, CDR1 is SEHNR and CDR2 is FQNEAQ (reference sequence). There are 15 residues in the CDR3. V was trimmed by 1 base and J by 4 bases, leaving 13 bases between them. CDR3 amino acids: CASSLEKQGGYGYTF. CDR3 nucleotides: TGTGCCAGCAGCTTAGAGAAACAGGGTGGCTATGGCTACACCTTC. Using reference TRBV7-9 and TRBJ1-2 for the parts outside the CDR3, the full variable domain is DTGVSQNPRHKITKRGQNVTFRCDPISEHNRLYWYRQTLGQGPEFLTYFQNEAQLEKSRLLSDRFSAERPKGSFSTLEIQRTEQGDSAMYLCASSLEKQGGYGYTFGSGTRLTVV.

This chain connects TRBV12-5 to TRBJ1-2; TRBD1 agrees at 8 bases. V shed 3 bases, J shed 5 bases, and the junction held 5 bases outside the gene matches. There are 14 residues in the CDR3. From germline, CDR1 is LGHNT and CDR2 FRNRAP. CDR3 amino acids: CASGLGTGLYGYTF. CDR3 DNA sequence: TGTGCTAGTGGTTTAGGGACAGGACTTTATGGCTACACCTTC.

V gene TRBV27 combines with J gene TRBJ2-7; 7 bases agree with TRBD1. Looked up from germline, CDR1 is MNHEY and CDR2 is SMNVEV (reference sequence). V dropped 5 bases and J dropped 7; count of bases not matched to a gene: 8. This CDR3 has 13 amino acids. The CDR3 DNA follows: TGTGCCAGCAGTATACGACAGGGTTCGGAGCAGTACTTC. Translated, it gives CASSIRQGSEQYF.

The chain uses TRBV18 and TRBJ1-2; D unclear. This CDR3 region has 15 residues. The V and J ends lost 3 bases and 8 bases respectively, with 19 bases between them. The germline CDR1 and CDR2 sequences are KGHSH and LQKENI. The CDR3 reads CASSPWGDASRGYTF. In DNA form, the CDR3 reads TGTGCCAGCTCACCTTGGGGAGATGCCTCTAGAGGCTACACCTTC.

The V and J genes are TRBV23-1 and TRBJ1-5, with D uncertain. TRBV23-1 counts as an open reading frame of uncertain function. There are 15 residues in the CDR3. V gave up 2 bases and J gave up 0 bases, with 8 bases separating them. CDR3 bases: TGCGCCAGCAGTCAACTTTCAGGTAGCAATCAGCCCCAGCATTTT. Protein product: CASSQLSGSNQPQHF.

The rearrangement joins TRBV7-6 to TRBJ2-1; 11 nucleotides align to TRBD2. The V gene's germline CDR1 is SGHVS and CDR2 FNYEAQ. This CDR3 is built from 15 residues. The J segment lost 4 bases and the V segment lost 6 bases, leaving 5 bases of the junction unmatched. CDR3 protein: CASSRTSGSYNEQFF. CDR3 bases: TGTGCCAGCAGTCGAACTAGCGGGAGTTACAATGAGCAGTTCTTC.

The gene calls are TRBV18 and TRBJ1-1; possible D gene TRBD1, 6 bases. The germline CDR1 and CDR2 sequences are KGHSH and LQKENI. The CDR3 contains 16 residues. The V end was cut by 5 bases, the J end by 1 base, with 17 bases between. CDR3 residues: CASSFRQAIANTEAFF. The DNA for the CDR3 is TGTGCCAGCTCATTTCGACAGGCGATTGCGAACACTGAAGCTTTCTTT.

The chain is built from TRBV7-9 and TRBJ2-7, with TRBD1 matching 9 bases. Germline V lookup: CDR1 SEHNR, CDR2 FQNEAQ (reference sequence). CDR3 size: 13 residues. The trim removed 2 bases at V and 6 bases at J, leaving 2 bases unmatched. The CDR3 DNA reads as TGTGCCAGCAGCTTAACAGGGGGCTCCGAGCAGTACTTC. Protein: CASSLTGGSEQYF.

This clone was counted a single time. Additional DNA sequences in this sample encode the identical CDR3. The chain employs TRBV18 and TRBJ2-1; the D is unclear. CDR1 and CDR2 (germline): KGHSH, LQKENI. CDR3 length: 13 amino acids. With 2 bases removed from V and 4 bases from J, the gap between germline ends came to 6 bases. The CDR3 region has the DNA TGTGCCAGCTCACCATCGAGTTACAATGAGCAGTTCTTC. It translates to CASSPSSYNEQFF.

The rearrangement uses TRBV15 and TRBJ2-7; TRBD2 aligns across 13 bases. V dropped 3 bases and J dropped 2; count of bases not matched to a gene: 4. The CDR3 loop spans 16 amino acids. Per the germline V gene, CDR1 is LNHNV and CDR2 is YYDKDF (reference sequence). Written as DNA, the CDR3 is TGTGCCACCAGCAGCACCGGGACTAGCGGGACCTACGAGCAGTACTTC. Translation: CATSSTGTSGTYEQYF.